This T cell receptor (beta chain) was captured by sequencing in a study of shared clonotypes between healthy human individuals. Points from the study as a whole: Clonotypes shared by all four sorted-subset donors had higher generation probabilities than non-shared clonotypes.

This clone has ten or more counts. The antigen is not known. The study drew all its donors from Caucasian adults living in Nashville, Tennessee. The authors divided CD4+ cells into CD45RA+ naive and CD45RA-negative memory subsets. Germline assignment: CDR1 KGHSH and CDR2 LQKENI. Losses at the gene ends were 6 bases for V and 1 base for J; bases not matched to a gene: 6. The CDR3 contains 18 residues. Authors' methods: Owing to the provision of junction-only sequences devoid of quality scores by immunoSEQ, filtering differed. TCRdb's copy holds only in-frame clones and misses some; the assay was immunoSEQ multiplex PCR. V, J and clone size are taken as reported in that table, and D and trimming were inferred from the DNA itself. The table includes 900,000 to 1,200,000 clones, around 78% detected once.

Material for sequencing was memory CD4+ T cells from PBMCs. Subset meaning: CD45RA-negative fraction. The chain couples TRBV18 to TRBJ2-2, with 15 positions matching TRBD2. This receptor was identified in a man younger than 35 in good health. Some clones in this sample may be carry-over from other donors' samples. The CDR3 spells CASSGLAGGPWNTGELFF. As DNA, the CDR3 is TGTGCCAGCTCCGGACTAGCGGGAGGGCCGTGGAACACCGGGGAGCTGTTTTTT.